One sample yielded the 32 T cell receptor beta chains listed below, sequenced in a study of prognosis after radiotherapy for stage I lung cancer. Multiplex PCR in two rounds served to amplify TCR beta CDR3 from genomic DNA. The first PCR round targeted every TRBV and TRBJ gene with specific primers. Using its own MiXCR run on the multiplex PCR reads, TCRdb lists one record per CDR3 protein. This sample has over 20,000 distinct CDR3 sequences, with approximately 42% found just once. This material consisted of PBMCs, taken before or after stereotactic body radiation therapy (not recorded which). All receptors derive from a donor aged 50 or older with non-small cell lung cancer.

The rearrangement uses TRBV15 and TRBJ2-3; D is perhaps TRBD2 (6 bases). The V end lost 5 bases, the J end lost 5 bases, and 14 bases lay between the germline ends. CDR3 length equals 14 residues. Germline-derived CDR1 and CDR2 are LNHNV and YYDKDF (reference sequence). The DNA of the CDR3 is TGTGCCACCAGCGGGCGGGATGGGGGAGATACGCAGTATTTT. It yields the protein CATSGRDGGDTQYF.

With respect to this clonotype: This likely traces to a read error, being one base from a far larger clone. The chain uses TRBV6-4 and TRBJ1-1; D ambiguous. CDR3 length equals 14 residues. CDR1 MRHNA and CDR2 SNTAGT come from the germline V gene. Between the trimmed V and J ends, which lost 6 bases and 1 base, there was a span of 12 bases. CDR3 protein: CASSPTVGNTEAFF. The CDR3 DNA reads TGTGCCAGCAGCCCCACCGTGGGGAACACTGAAGCTTTCTTT.

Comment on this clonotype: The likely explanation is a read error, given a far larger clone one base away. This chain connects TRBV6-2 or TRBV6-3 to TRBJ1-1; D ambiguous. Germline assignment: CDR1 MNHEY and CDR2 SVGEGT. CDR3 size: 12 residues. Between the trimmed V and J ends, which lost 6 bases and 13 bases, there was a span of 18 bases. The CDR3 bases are TGTGCCAGCAGGGATCCTGGTTTCCGAGATTTCTTT. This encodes CASRDPGFRDFF.

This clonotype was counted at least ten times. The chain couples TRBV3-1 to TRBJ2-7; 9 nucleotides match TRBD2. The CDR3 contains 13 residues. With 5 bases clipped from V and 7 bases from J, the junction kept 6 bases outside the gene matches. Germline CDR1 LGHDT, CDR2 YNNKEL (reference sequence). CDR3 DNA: TGTGCCAGCAGCTTCTCGCGGGAGGGTGAGCAGTACTTC. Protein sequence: CASSFSREGEQYF.

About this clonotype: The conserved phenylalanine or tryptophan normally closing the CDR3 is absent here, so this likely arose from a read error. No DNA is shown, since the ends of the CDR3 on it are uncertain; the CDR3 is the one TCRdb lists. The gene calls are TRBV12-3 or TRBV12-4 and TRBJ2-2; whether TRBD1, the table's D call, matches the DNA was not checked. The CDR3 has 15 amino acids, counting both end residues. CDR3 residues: CASRGGGGGGGGGGG.

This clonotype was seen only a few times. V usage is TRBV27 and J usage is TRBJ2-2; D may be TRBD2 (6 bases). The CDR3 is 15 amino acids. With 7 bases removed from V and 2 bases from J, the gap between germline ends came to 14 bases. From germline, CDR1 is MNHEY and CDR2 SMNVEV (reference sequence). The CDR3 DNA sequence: TGTGCCAGCACTTACGGGACTCCTAACACCGGGGAGCTGTTTTTT. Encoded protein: CASTYGTPNTGELFF.

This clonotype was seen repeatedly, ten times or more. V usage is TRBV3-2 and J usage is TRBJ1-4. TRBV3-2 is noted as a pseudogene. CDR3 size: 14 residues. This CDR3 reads CASSQTRHCEKLFF. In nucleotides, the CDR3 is TGTGCCAGCAGCCAAACGCGACATTGCGAAAAACTGTTTTTT.

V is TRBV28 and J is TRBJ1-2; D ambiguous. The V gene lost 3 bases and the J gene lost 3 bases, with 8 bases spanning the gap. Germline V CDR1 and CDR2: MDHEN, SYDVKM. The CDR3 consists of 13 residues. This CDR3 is CASSFNQYYGYTF. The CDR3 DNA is TGTGCCAGCAGTTTTAATCAATACTATGGCTACACCTTC.

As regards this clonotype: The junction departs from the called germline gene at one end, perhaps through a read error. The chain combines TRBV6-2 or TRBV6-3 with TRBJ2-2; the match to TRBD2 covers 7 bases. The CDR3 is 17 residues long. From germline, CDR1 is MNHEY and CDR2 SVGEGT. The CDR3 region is CASSKGWGGTGSGELFF. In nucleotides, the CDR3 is TGTGCCAGCAGTAAAGGGTGGGGGGGAACCGGGTCCGGGGAGCTGTTTTTC.

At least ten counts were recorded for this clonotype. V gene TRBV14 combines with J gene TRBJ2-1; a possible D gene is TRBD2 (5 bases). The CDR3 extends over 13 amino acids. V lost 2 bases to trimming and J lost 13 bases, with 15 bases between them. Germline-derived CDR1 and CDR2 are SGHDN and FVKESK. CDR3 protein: CASSQFGATNQFF. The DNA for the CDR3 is TGTGCCAGCAGCCAATTCGGCGCGACTAACCAGTTCTTC.

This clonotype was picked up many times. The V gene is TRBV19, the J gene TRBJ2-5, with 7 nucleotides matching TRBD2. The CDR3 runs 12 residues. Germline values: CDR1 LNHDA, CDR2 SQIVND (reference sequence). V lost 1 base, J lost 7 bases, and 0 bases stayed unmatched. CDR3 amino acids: CASSIAGGTQYF. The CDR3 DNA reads TGTGCCAGTAGTATAGCGGGAGGGACCCAGTACTTC.

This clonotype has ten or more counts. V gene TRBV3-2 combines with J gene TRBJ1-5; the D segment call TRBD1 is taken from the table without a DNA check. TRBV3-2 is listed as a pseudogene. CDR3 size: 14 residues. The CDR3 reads CASSRRTGSQPQHF. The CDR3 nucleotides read TGTGCCAGCAGCCGAAGGACAGGGAGTCAGCCCCAGCATTTT.

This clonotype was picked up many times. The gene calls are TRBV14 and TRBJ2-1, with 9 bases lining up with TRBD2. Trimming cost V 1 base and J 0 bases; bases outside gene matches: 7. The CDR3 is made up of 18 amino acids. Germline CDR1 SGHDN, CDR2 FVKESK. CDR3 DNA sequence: TGTGCCAGCAGCCAAGGGGCGCGCGGGAGGGCCTCCTACAATGAGCAGTTCTTC. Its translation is CASSQGARGRASYNEQFF.

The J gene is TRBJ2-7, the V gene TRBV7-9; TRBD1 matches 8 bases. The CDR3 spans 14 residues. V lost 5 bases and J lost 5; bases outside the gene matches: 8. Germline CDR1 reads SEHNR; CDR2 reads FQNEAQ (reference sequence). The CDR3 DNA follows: TGTGCCAGCAGCCACCGACAGGGGCTCGACGAGCAGTACTTC. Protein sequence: CASSHRQGLDEQYF.

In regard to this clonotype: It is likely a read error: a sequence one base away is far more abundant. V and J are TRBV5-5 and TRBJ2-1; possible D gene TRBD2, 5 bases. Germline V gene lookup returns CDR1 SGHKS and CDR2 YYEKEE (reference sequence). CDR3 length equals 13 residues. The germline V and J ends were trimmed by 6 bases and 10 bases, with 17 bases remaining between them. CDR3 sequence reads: CASTEDFSYEQFF. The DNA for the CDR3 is TGTGCCAGCACAGAGGACTTTTCCTACGAGCAGTTCTTC.

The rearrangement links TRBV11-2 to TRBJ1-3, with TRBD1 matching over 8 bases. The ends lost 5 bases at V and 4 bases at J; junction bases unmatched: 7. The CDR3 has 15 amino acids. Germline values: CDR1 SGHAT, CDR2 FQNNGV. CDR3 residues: CASSIQGDSGNTIYF. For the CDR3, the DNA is TGTGCCAGCAGCATACAGGGGGATTCAGGAAACACCATATATTTT.

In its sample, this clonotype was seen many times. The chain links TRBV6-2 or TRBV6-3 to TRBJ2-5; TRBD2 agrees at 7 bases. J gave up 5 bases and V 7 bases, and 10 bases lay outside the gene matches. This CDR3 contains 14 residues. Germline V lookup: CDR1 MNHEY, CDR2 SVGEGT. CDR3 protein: CASTQRRGGETQYF. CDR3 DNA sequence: TGTGCCAGCACCCAAAGAAGGGGAGGGGAGACCCAGTACTTC.

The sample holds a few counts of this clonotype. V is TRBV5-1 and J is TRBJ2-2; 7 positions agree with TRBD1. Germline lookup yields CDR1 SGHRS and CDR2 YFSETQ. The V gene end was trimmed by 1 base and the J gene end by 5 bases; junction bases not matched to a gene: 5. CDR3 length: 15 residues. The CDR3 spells CASSLRQGWTGELFF. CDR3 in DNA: TGCGCCAGCAGCTTGAGACAGGGATGGACCGGGGAGCTGTTTTTT. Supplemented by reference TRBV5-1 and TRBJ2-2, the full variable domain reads KAGVTQTPRYLIKTRGQQVTLSCSPISGHRSVSWYQQTPGQGLQFLFEYFSETQRNKGNFPGRFSGRQFSNSRSEMNVSTLELGDSALYLCASSLRQGWTGELFFGEGSRLTVL.

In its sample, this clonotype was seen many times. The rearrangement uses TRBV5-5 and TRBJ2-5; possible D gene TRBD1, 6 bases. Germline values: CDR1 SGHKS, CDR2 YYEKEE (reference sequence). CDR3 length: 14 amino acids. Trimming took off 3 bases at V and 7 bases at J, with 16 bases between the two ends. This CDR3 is CASSYPTGDVTQYF. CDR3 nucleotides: TGTGCCAGCAGCTACCCGACAGGAGATGTGACCCAGTACTTC.

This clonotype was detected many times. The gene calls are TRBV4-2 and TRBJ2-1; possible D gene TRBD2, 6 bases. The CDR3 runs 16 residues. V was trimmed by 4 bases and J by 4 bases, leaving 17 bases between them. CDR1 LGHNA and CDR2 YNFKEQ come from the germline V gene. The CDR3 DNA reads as TGTGCCAGCAGCCTGCCCGGGGGTGGGGGTTACAATGAGCAGTTCTTC. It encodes CASSLPGGGGYNEQFF.

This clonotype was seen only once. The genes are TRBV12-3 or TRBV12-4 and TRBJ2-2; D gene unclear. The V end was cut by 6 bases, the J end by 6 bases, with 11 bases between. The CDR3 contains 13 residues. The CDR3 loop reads CASSFHAAGELFF. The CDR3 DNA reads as TGTGCCAGCAGCTTTCATGCCGCCGGGGAGCTGTTTTTT.

CDR3 sequence reads: CASSLVYTWDREAGGGSYNEQFF. In DNA, the CDR3 is TGTGCCAGCAGTTTGGTCTACACCTGGGACAGGGAAGCCGGGGGTGGCTCCTACAATGAGCAGTTCTTC. This chain joins TRBV28 and TRBJ2-1; 9 bases agree with TRBD1. V dropped 3 bases and J dropped 0; count of bases not matched to a gene: 24. Germline CDR1 reads MDHEN; CDR2 reads SYDVKM. This CDR3 comprises 23 residues.

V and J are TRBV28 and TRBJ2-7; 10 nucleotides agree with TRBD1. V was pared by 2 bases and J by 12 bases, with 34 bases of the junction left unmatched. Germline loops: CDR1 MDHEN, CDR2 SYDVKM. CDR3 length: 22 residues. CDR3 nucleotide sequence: TGTGCCAGCAGTTTAGGGACAGGGGACCTCACTCAGATAGTTCCTACGAGCAGTACTTGGTACTTC. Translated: CASSLGTGDLTQIVPTSSTWYF.

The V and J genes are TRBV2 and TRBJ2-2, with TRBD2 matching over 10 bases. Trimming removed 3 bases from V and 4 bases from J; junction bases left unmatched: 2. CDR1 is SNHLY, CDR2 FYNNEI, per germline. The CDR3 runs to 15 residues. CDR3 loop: CASSDSGRPTGELFF. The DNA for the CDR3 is TGTGCCAGCAGTGATAGCGGGAGGCCCACCGGGGAGCTGTTTTTT.

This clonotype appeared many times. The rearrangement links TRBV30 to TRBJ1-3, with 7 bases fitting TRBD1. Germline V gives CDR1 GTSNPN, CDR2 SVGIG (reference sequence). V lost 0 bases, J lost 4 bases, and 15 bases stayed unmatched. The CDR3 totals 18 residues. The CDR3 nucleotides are TGTGCCTGGAGTGTACCCCTGGGACAGACCACCGGGGGAAACACCATATATTTT. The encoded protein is CAWSVPLGQTTGGNTIYF. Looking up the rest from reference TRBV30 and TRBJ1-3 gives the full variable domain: SQTIHQWPATLVQPVGSPLSLECTVEGTSNPNLYWYRQAAGRGLQLLFYSVGIGQISSEVPQNLSASRPQDRQFILSSKKLLLSDSGFYLCAWSVPLGQTTGGNTIYFGEGSWLTVV.

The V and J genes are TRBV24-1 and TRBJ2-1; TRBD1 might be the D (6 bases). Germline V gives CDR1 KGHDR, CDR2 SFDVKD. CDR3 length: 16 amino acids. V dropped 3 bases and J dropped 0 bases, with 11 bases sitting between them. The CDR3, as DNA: TGTGCCACCAGTGATCAAACAGGGAGCTCCTACAATGAGCAGTTCTTC. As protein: CATSDQTGSSYNEQFF.

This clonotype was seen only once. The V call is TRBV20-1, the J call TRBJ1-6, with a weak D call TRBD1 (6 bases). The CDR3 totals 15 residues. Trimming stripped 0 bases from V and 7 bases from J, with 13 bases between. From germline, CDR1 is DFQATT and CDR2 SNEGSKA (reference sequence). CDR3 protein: CSARDSGQKNSPLHF. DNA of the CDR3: TGCAGTGCTAGAGACTCCGGACAGAAGAATTCACCCCTCCACTTT.

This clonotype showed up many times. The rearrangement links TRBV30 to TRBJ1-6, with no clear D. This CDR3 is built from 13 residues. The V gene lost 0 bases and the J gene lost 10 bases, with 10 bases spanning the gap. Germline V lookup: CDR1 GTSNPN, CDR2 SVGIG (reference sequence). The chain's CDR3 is CAWSVLESSPLHF. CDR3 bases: TGTGCCTGGAGTGTACTAGAATCCTCACCCCTCCACTTT.

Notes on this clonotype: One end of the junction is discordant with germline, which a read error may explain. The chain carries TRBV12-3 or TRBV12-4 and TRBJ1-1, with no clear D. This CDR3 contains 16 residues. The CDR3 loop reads CASTTLDGMGNTEDFF. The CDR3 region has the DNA TGTGCCAGCACTACCCTGGACGGGATGGGGAACACTGAAGATTTCTTT.

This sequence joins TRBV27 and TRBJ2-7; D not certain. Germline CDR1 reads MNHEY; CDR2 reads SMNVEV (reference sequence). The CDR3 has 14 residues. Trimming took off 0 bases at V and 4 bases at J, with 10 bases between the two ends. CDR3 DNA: TGTGCCAGCAGTTTATCAGCAAGTGGGTACGAGCAGTACTTC. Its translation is CASSLSASGYEQYF.

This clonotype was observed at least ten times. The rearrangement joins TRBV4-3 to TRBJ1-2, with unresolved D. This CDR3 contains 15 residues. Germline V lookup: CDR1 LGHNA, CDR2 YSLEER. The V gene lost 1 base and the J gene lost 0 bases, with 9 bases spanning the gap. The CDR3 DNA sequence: TGCGCCAGCAGCCAAGGTACGGGCCCTAACTATGGCTACACCTTC. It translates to CASSQGTGPNYGYTF.

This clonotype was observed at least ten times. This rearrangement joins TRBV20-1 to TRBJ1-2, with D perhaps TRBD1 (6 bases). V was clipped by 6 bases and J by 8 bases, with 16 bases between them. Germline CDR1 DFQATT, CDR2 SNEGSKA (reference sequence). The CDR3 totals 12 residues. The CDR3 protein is CSARAGGDGYTF. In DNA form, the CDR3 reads TGCAGTGCCAGGGCGGGGGGCGACGGCTACACCTTC.